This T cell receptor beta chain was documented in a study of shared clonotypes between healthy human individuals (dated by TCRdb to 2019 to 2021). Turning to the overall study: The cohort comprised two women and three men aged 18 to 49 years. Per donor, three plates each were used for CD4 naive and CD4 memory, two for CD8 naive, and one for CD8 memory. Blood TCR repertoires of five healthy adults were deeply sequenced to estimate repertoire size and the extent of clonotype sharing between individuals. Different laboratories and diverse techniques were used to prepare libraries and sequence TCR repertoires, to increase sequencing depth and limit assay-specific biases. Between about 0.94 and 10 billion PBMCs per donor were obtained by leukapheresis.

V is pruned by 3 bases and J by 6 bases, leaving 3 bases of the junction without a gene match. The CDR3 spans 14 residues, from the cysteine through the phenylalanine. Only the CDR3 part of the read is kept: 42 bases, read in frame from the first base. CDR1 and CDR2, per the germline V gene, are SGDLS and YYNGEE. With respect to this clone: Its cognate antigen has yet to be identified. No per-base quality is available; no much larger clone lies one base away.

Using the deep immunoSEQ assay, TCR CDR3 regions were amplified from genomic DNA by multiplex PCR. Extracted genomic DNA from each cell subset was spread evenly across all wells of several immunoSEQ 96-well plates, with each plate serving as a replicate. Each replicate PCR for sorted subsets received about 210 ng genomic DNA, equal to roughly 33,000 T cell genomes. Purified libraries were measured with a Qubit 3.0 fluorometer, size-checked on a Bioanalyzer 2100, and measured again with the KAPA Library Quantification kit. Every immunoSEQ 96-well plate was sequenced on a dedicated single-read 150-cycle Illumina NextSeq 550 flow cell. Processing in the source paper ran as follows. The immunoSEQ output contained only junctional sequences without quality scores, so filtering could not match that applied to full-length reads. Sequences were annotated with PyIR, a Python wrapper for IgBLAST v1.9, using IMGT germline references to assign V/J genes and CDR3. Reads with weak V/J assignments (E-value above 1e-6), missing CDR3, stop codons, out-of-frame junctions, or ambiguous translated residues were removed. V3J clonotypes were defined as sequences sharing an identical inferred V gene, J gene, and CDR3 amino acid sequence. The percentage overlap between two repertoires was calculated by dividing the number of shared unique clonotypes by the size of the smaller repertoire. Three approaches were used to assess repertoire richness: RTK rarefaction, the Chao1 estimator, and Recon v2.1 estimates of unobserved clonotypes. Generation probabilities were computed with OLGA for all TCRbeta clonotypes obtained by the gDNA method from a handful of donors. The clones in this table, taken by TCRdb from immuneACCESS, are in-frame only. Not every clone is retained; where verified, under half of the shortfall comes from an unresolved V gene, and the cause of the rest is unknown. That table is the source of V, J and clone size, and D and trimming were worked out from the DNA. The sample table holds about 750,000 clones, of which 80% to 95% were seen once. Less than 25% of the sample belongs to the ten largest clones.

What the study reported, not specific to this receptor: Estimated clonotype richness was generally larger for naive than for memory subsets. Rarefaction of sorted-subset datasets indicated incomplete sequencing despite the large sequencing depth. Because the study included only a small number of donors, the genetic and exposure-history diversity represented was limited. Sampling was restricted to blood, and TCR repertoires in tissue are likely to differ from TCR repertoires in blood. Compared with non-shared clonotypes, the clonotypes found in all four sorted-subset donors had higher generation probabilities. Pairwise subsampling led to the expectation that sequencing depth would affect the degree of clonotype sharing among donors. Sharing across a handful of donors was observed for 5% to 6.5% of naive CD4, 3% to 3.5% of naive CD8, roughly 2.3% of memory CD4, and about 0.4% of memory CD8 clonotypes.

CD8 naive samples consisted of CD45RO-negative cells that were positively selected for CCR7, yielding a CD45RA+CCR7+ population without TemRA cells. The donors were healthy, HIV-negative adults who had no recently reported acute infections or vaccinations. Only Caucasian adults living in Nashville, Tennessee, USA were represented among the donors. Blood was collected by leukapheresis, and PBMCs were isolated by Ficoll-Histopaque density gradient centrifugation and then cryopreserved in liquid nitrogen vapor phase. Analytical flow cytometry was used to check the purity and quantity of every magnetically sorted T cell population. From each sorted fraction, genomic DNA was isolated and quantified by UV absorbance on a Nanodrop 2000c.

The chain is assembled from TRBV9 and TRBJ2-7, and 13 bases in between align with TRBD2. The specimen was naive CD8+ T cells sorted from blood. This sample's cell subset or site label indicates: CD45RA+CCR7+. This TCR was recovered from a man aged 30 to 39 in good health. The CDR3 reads CASSGTSGRLEQYF. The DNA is TGTGCCAGCAGCGGGACTAGCGGGAGACTCGAGCAGTACTTC. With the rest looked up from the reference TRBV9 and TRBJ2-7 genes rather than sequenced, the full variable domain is DSGVTQTPKHLITATGQRVTLRCSPRSGDLSVYWYQQSLDQGLQFLIQYYNGEERAKGNILERFSAQQFPDLHSELNLSSLELGDSALYFCASSGTSGRLEQYFGPGTRLTVT.